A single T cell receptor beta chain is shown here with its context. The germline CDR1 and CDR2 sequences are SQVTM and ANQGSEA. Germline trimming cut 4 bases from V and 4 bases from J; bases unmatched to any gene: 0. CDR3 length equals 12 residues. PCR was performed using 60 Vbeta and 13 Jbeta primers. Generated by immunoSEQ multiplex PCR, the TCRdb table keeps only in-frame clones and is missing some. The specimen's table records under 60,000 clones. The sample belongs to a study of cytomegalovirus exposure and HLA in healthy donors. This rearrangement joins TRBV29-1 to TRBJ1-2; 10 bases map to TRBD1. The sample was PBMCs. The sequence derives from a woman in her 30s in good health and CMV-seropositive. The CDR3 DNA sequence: TGCAGCGTTGGGGACAGGGGCTATGGCTACACCTTC. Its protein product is CSVGDRGYGYTF. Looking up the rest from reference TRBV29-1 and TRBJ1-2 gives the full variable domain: SAVISQKPSRDICQRGTSLTIQCQVDSQVTMMFWYRQQPGQSLTLIATANQGSEATYESGFVIDKFPISRPNLTFSTLTVSNMSPEDSSIYLCSVGDRGYGYTFGSGTRLTVV.